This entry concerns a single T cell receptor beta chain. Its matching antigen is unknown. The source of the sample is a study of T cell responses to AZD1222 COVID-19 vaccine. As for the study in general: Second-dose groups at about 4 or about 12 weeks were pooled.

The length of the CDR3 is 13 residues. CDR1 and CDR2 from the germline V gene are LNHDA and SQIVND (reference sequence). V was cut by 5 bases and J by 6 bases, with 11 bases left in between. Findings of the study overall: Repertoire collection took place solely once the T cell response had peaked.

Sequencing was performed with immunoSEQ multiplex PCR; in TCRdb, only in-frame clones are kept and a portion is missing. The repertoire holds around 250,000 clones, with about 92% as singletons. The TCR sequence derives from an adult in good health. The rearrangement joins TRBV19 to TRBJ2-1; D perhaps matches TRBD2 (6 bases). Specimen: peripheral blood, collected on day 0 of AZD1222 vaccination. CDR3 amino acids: CASSPGTVNEQFF. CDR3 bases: TGTGCCAGTAGTCCCGGGACTGTCAATGAGCAGTTCTTC.